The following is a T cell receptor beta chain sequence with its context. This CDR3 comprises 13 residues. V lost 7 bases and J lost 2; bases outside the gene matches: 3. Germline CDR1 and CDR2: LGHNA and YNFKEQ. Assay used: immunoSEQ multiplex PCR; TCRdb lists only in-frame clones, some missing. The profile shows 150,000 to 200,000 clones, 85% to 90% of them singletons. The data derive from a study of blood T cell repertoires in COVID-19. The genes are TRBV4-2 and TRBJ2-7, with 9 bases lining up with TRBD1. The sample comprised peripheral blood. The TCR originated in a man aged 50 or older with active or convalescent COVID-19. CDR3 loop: CASKGQGTYEQYF. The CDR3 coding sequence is TGTGCCAGCAAGGGACAGGGTACCTACGAGCAGTACTTC.